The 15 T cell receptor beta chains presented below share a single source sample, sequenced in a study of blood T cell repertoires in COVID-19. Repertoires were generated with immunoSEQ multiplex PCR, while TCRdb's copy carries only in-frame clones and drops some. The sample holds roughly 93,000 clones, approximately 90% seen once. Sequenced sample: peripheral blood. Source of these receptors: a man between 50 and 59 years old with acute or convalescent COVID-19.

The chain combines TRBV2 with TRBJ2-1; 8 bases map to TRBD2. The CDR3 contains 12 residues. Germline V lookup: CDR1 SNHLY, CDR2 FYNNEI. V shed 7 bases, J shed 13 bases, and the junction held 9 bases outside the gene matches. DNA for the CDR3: TGTGCCAGCACCATCATCGGGGGGGATCAGTTCTTC. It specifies CASTIIGGDQFF.

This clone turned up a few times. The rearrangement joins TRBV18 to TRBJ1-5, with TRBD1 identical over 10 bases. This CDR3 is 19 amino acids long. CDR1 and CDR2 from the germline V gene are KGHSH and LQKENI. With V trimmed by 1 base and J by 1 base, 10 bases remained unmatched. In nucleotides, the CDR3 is TGTGCCAGCTCACCACAGCCGGGACAGGGGAGTCGGAGCAATCAGCCCCAGCATTTT. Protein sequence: CASSPQPGQGSRSNQPQHF. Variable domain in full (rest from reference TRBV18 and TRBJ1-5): NAGVMQNPRHLVRRRGQEARLRCSPMKGHSHVYWYRQLPEEGLKFMVYLQKENIIDESGMPKERFSAEFPKEGPSILRIQQVVRGDSAAYFCASSPQPGQGSRSNQPQHFGDGTRLSIL.

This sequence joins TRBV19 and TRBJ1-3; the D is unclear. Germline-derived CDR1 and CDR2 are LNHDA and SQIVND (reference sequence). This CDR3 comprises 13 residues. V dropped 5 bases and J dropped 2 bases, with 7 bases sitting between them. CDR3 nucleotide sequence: TGTGCCAGTAGTTACTTGGCTGGAAACACCATATATTTT. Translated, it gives CASSYLAGNTIYF.

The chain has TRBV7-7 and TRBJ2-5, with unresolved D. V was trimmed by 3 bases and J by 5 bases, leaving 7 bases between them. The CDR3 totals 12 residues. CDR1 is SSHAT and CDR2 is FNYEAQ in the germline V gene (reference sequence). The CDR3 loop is CASSLSGETQYF. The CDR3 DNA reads TGTGCCAGCAGCTTGTCCGGTGAGACCCAGTACTTC.

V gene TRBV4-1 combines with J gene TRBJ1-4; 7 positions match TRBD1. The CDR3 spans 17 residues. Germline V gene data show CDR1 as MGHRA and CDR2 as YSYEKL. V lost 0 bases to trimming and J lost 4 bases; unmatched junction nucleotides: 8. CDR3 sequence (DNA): TGCGCCAGCAGCCAAGAAGTTGGGCGGACAGGTAATGAAAAACTGTTTTTT. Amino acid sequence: CASSQEVGRTGNEKLFF.

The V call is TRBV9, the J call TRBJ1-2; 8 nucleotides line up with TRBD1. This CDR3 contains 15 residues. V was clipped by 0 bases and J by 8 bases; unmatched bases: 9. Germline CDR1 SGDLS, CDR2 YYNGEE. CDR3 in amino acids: CASSVEGQALRGYTF. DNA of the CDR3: TGTGCCAGCAGCGTAGAGGGACAGGCTTTGAGAGGCTACACCTTC.

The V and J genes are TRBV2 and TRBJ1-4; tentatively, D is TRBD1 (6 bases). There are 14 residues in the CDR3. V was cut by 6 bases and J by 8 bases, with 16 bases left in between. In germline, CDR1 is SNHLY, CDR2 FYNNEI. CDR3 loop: CASRQQGRGEKLFF. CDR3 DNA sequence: TGTGCCAGCAGACAACAGGGTCGAGGCGAAAAACTGTTTTTT.

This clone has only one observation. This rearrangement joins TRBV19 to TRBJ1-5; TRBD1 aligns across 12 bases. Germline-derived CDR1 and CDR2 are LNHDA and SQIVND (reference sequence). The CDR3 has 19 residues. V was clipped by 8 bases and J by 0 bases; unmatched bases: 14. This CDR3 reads CASGGPWDRGLDSNQPQHF. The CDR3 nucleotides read TGTGCCAGTGGAGGACCGTGGGACAGGGGGCTGGATAGCAATCAGCCCCAGCATTTT.

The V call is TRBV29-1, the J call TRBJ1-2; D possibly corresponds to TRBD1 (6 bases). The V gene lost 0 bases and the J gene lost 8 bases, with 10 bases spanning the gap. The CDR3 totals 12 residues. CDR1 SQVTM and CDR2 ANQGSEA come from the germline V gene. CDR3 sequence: CSVEERGGGYTF. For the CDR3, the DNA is TGCAGCGTTGAAGAGCGGGGGGGCGGCTACACCTTC. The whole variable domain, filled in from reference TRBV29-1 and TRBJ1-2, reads SAVISQKPSRDICQRGTSLTIQCQVDSQVTMMFWYRQQPGQSLTLIATANQGSEATYESGFVIDKFPISRPNLTFSTLTVSNMSPEDSSIYLCSVEERGGGYTFGSGTRLTVV.

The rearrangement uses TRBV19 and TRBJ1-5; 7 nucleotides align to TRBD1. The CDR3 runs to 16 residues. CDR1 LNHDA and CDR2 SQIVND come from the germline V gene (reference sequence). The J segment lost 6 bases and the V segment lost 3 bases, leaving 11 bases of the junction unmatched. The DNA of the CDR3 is TGTGCCAGTAGTATTTTGGGCAGGGGGTCTCGTCAGCCCCAGCATTTT. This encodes CASSILGRGSRQPQHF.

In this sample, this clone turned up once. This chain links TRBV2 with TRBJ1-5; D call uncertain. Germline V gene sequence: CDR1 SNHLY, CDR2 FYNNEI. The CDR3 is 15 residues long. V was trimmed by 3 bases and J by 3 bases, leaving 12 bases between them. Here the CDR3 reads CASSERRQFNQPQHF. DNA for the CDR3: TGTGCCAGCAGTGAGAGGCGCCAGTTCAATCAGCCCCAGCATTTT.

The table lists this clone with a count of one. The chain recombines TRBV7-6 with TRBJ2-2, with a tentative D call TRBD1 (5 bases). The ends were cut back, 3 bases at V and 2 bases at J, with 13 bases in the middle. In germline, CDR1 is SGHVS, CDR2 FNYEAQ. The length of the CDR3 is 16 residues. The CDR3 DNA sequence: TGTGCCAGCAGCTTTAATACAGGACATAACACCGGGGAGCTGTTTTTT. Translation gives CASSFNTGHNTGELFF. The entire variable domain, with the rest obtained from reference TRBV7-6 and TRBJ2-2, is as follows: GAGVSQSPRYKVTKRGQDVALRCDPISGHVSLYWYRQALGQGPEFLTYFNYEAQQDKSGLPNDRFSAERPEGSISTLTIQRTEQRDSAMYRCASSFNTGHNTGELFFGEGSRLTVL.

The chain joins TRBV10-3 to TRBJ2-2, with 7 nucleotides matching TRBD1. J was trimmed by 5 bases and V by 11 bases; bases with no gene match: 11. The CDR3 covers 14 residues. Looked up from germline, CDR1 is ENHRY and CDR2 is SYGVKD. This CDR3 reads CASATGVGTGELFF. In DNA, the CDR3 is TGTGCCTCAGCCACAGGGGTTGGTACCGGGGAGCTGTTTTTT.

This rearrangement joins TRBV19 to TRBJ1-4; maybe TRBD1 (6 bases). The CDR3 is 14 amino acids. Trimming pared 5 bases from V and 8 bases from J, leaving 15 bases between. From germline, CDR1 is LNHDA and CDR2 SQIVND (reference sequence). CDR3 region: CASSRAGAEEKLFF. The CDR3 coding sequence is TGTGCCAGTAGTCGTGCGGGGGCGGAGGAAAAACTGTTTTTT.

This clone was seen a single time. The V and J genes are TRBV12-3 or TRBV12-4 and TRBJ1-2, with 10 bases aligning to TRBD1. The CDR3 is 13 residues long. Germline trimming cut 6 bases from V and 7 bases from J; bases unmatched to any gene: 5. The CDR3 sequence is CASRMTGGGGYTF. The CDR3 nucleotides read TGTGCCAGCAGGATGACAGGGGGCGGTGGCTACACCTTC.